This T cell receptor beta chain emerged from a study of blood T cell repertoires in COVID-19. The overall study: Spain, Italy and the United States supplied samples that represented acute and convalescent COVID-19. PBMCs, B-cell-depleted T cells, or T cells provided the cDNA or gDNA that made up the material.

How the authors handled the data: Reference gene primer amplification yielded estimated nucleated cell counts. Here immunoSEQ multiplex PCR was the method, and the copy in TCRdb shows in-frame clones only, minus some. Clonal size and the V and J genes are those of that table, whereas D and trimming came from the DNA. The table lists about 210,000 clones, about three quarters of them singletons. The V gene lost 5 bases and the J gene lost 0 bases, with 7 bases spanning the gap. The V gene's germline CDR1 is SGHDN and CDR2 FVKESK. The CDR3 consists of 13 residues. This receptor was taken from a woman aged 70-85 years with acute or convalescent COVID-19. Sequenced: peripheral blood. V and J are TRBV14 and TRBJ2-5; D gene uncertain. The CDR3: CASSRLYQETQYF. The CDR3 DNA follows: TGTGCCAGCAGCAGACTGTACCAAGAGACCCAGTACTTC.